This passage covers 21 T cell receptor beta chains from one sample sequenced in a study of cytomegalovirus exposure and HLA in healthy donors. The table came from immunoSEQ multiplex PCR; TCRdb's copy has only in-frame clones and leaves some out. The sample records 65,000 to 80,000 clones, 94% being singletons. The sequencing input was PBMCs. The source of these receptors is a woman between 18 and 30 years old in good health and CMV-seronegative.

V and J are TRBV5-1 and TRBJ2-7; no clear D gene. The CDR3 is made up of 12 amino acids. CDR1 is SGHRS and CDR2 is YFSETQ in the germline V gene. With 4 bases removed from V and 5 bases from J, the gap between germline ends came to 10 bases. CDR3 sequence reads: CASSRPGDEQYF. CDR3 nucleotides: TGCGCCAGCAGCCGACCCGGAGACGAGCAGTACTTC.

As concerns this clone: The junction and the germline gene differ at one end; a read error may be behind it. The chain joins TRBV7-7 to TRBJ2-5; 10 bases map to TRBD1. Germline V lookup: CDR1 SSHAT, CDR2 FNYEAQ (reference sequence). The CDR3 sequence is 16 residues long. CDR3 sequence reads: CASSWGTGAAQETQYF. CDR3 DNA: TGTGCTAGCAGCTGGGGGACAGGGGCGGCGCAAGAGACCCAGTACTTC.

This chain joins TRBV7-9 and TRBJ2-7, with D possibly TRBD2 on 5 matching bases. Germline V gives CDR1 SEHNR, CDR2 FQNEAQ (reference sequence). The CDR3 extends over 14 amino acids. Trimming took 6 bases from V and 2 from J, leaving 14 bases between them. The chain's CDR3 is CASRDTGLTYEQYF. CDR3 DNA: TGTGCCAGCAGGGATACGGGATTAACCTACGAGCAGTACTTC.

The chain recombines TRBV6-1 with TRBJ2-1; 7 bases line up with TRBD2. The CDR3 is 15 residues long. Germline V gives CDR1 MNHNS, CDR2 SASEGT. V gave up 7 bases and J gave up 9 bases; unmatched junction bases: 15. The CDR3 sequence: CASTQIAGGVSEQFF. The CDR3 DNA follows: TGTGCCAGCACTCAAATAGCGGGTGGGGTGAGTGAGCAGTTCTTC.

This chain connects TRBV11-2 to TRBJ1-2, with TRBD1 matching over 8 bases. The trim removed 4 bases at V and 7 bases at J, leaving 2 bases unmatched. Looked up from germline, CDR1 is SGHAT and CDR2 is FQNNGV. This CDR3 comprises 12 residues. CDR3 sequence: CASSSDRVGYTF. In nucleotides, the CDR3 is TGTGCCAGCAGCTCGGACAGGGTTGGCTACACCTTC. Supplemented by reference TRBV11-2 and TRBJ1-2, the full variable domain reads EAGVAQSPRYKIIEKRQSVAFWCNPISGHATLYWYQQILGQGPKLLIQFQNNGVVDDSQLPKDRFSAERLKGVDSTLKIQPAKLEDSAVYLCASSSDRVGYTFGSGTRLTVV.

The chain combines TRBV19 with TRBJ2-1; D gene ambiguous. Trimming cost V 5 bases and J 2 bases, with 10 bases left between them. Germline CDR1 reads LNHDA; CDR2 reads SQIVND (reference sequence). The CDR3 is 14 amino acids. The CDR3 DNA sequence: TGTGCCAGTAGTCGGGTGGAGACCTACAATGAGCAGTTCTTC. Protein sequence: CASSRVETYNEQFF.

CDR3 coding DNA: TGTGCCAGCAGTCCCCATCGCGGACAGGGGTATTCACCCCTCCACTTT. Encoded protein: CASSPHRGQGYSPLHF. This chain uses TRBV27 with TRBJ1-6; 9 bases agree with TRBD1. Germline CDR1 and CDR2: MNHEY and SMNVEV (reference sequence). Trimming cost V 5 bases and J 8 bases; bases outside gene matches: 10. This CDR3 has 16 amino acids.

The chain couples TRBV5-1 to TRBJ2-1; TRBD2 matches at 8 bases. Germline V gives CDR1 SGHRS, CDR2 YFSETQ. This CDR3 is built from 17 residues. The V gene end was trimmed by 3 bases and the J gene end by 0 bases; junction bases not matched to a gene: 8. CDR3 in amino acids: CASSWAERGSSYNEQFF. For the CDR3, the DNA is TGCGCCAGCAGCTGGGCCGAGCGGGGGAGCTCCTACAATGAGCAGTTCTTC.

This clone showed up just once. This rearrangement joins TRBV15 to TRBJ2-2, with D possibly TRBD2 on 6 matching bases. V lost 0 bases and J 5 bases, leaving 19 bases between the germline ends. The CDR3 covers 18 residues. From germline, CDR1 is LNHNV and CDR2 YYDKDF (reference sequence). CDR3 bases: TGTGCCACCAGCAGAGACTACCTCGGAGGGGAGACGACCGGGGAGCTGTTTTTT. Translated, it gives CATSRDYLGGETTGELFF. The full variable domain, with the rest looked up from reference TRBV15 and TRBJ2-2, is DAMVIQNPRYQVTQFGKPVTLSCSQTLNHNVMYWYQQKSSQAPKLLFHYYDKDFNNEADTPDNFQSRRPNTSFCFLDIRSPGLGDTAMYLCATSRDYLGGETTGELFFGEGSRLTVL.

In DNA form, the CDR3 reads TGTGCCAGCAGTGACGACTTAGCGGGAGGAAACAATGAGCAGTTCTTC. This encodes CASSDDLAGGNNEQFF. This chain links TRBV6-1 with TRBJ2-1, with 10 bases lining up with TRBD2. CDR3 length equals 16 residues. Per germline, CDR1 MNHNS and CDR2 SASEGT. The J segment lost 5 bases and the V segment lost 3 bases, leaving 7 bases of the junction unmatched.

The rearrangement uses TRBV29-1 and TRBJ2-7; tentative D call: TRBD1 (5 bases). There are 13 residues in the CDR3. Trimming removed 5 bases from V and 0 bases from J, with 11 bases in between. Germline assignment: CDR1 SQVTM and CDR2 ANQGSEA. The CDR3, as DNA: TGCAGCGTTAGAGACAGTGGCTCCTACGAGCAGTACTTC. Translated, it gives CSVRDSGSYEQYF.

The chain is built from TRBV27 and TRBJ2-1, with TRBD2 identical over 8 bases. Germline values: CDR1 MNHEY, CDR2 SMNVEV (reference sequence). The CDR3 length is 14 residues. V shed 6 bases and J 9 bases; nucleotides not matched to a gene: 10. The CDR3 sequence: CASSNSRLATEQFF. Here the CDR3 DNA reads TGTGCCAGCAGCAATTCCCGACTAGCGACTGAGCAGTTCTTC.

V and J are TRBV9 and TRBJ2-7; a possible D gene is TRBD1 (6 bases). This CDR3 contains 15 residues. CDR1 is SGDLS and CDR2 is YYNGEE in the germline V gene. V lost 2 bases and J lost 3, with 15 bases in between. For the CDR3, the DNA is TGTGCCAGCAGCGTCCGCTCGTGGGGGCACTACGAGCAGTACTTC. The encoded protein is CASSVRSWGHYEQYF.

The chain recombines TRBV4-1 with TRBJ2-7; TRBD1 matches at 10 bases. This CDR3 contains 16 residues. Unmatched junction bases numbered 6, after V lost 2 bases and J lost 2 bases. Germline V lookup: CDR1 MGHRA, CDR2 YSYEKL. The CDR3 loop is CASSQTLGQGAYEQYF. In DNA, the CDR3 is TGCGCCAGCAGCCAAACTCTTGGACAGGGGGCCTACGAGCAGTACTTC.

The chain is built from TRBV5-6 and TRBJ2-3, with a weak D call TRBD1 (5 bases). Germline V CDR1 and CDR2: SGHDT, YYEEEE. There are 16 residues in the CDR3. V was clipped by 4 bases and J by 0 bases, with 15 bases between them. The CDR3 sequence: CASSIGHDTSTDTQYF. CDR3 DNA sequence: TGTGCCAGCAGCATTGGACACGATACTAGCACAGATACGCAGTATTTT.

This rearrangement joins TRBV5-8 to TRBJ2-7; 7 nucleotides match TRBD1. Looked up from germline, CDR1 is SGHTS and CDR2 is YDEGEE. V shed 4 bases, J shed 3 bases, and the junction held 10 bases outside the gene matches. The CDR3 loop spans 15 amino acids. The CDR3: CASSLQGLPHYEQYF. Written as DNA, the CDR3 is TGTGCCAGCAGCCTACAGGGGCTTCCACACTACGAGCAGTACTTC.

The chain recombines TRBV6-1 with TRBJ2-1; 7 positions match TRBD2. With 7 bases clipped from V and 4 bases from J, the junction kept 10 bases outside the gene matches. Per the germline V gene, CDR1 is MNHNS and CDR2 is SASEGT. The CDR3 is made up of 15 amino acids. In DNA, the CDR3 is TGTGCCAGCAACCCGTTGGGGGAGGGTTACAATGAGCAGTTCTTC. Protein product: CASNPLGEGYNEQFF.

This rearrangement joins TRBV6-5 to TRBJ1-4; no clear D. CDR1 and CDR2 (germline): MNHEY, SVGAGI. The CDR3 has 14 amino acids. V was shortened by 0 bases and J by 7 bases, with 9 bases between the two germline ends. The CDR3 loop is CASSYSASGEKLFF. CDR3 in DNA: TGTGCCAGCAGTTACTCAGCATCGGGTGAAAAACTGTTTTTT.

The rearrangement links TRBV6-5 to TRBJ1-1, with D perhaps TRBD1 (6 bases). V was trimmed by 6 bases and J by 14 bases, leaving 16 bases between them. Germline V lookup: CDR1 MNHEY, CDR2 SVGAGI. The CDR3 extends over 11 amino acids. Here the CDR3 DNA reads TGTGCCAGCAGCGTGACAGGTCGGGACTTCTTT. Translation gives CASSVTGRDFF.

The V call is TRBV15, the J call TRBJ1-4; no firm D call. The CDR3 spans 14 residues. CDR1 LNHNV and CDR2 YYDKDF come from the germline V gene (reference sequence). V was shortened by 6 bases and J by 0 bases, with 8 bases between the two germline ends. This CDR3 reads CATSHTTTNEKLFF. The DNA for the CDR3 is TGTGCCACCAGTCATACTACAACTAATGAAAAACTGTTTTTT.

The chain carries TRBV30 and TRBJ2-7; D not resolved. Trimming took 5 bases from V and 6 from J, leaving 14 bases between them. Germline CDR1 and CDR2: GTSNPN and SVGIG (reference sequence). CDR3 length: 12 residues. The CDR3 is CAWQITRSEQYF. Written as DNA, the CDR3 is TGTGCCTGGCAAATAACTCGGAGCGAGCAGTACTTC.